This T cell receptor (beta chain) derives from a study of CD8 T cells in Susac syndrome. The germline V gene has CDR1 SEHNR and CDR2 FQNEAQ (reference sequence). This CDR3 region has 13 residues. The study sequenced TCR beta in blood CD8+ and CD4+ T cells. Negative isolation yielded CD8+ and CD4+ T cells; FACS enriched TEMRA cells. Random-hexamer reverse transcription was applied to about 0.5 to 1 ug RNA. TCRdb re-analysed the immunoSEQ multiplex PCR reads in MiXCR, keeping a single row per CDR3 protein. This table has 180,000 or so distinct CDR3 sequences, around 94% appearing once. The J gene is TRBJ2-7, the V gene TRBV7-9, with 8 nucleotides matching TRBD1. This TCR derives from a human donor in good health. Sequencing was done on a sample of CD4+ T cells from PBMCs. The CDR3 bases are TGTGCAACCAGCATGCAGGGGGCTAAAGAGCAGTACTTC. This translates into CATSMQGAKEQYF.